These 17 T cell receptor beta chains were sequenced from one sample in a study of beta chain features in type 1 diabetes. cDNA synthesis used the whole RNA isolate, giving expressed TCRB sequences. Using immunoSEQ multiplex PCR, the repertoire was profiled, and TCRdb retains in-frame clones only, with some absent. The sample has some 360,000 clones, about 20% seen once; the top ten hold about 0.044%. The sequenced material came from naive CD4+ T cells from blood. The source is a woman aged 18-29 years in good health.

The rearrangement links TRBV4-3 to TRBJ2-4; 9 nucleotides line up with TRBD1. The CDR3 runs 17 residues. Per the germline V gene, CDR1 is LGHNA and CDR2 is YSLEER. The V and J ends lost 4 bases and 1 base, in that order; junction bases with no gene match: 8. In DNA, the CDR3 is TGCGCCAGCAGCCCAGGGACAGGGACGGCGGCCAAAAACATTCAGTACTTC. Encoded protein: CASSPGTGTAAKNIQYF.

The V gene is TRBV30, the J gene TRBJ2-1, with 7 bases matching TRBD2. CDR1 is GTSNPN and CDR2 is SVGIG in the germline V gene (reference sequence). This CDR3 is built from 15 residues. J gave up 7 bases and V 4 bases, and 13 bases lay outside the gene matches. The CDR3 DNA follows: TGTGCCTGGAAACTAGCGCGGTGGGGGGGTAATGAGCAGTTCTTC. Its translation is CAWKLARWGGNEQFF.

The V and J genes are TRBV5-6 and TRBJ2-6, with 7 positions matching TRBD1. There are 16 residues in the CDR3. V was pared by 4 bases and J by 4 bases, with 8 bases of the junction left unmatched. Looked up from germline, CDR1 is SGHDT and CDR2 is YYEEEE. The CDR3 is CASSRTGELGANVLTF. The CDR3 DNA reads TGTGCCAGCAGCCGCACAGGGGAACTAGGGGCCAACGTCCTGACTTTC.

This clone showed up just a few times. The chain is built from TRBV13 and TRBJ2-1; 7 positions agree with TRBD1. The CDR3 loop spans 15 amino acids. The germline gives CDR1 PRHDT, CDR2 FYEKMQ (reference sequence). V shed 3 bases, J shed 1 base, and the junction held 3 bases outside the gene matches. DNA for the CDR3: TGTGCCAGCAGCTTGGCGGACAGGTCCTACAATGAGCAGTTCTTC. This gives the protein CASSLADRSYNEQFF. The variable domain in full, with the rest retrieved from reference TRBV13 and TRBJ2-1, is AAGVIQSPRHLIKEKRETATLKCYPIPRHDTVYWYQQGPGQDPQFLISFYEKMQSDKGSIPDRFSAQQFSDYHSELNMSSLELGDSALYFCASSLADRSYNEQFFGPGTRLTVL.

The V gene is TRBV5-6, the J gene TRBJ1-6; no clear D gene. Trimming removed 0 bases from V and 7 bases from J, with 5 bases in between. Germline CDR1 is SGHDT and CDR2 is YYEEEE. The CDR3 covers 13 residues. The CDR3 sequence: CASSLARNSPLHF. The CDR3, as DNA: TGTGCCAGCAGCTTGGCTCGGAATTCACCCCTCCACTTT.

This clone was detected a few times. The V call is TRBV7-2, the J call TRBJ2-5; maybe TRBD1 (5 bases). The CDR3 runs to 14 residues. V lost 5 bases to trimming and J lost 5 bases, with 15 bases between them. Germline V gene data show CDR1 as SGHTA and CDR2 as FQGNSA. CDR3 sequence: CASSPYAPGETQYF. Written as DNA, the CDR3 is TGTGCCAGCAGCCCCTACGCACCAGGGGAGACCCAGTACTTC.

The gene calls are TRBV4-1 and TRBJ2-2; 9 positions agree with TRBD1. V gave up 6 bases and J gave up 3 bases; unmatched junction bases: 5. Germline assignment: CDR1 MGHRA and CDR2 YSYEKL. This CDR3 spans 15 amino acids. CDR3 nucleotide sequence: TGCGCCAGCAGACGACAGGGGGGATACACCGGGGAGCTGTTTTTT. This gives the protein CASRRQGGYTGELFF.

V is TRBV18 and J is TRBJ2-3; D is perhaps TRBD2 (6 bases). Germline loops: CDR1 KGHSH, CDR2 LQKENI. V shed 5 bases and J shed 2 bases, with 11 bases lying between them. The CDR3 has 14 residues. The DNA of the CDR3 is TGTGCCAGCTCAATACTAGCAAACACAGATACGCAGTATTTT. As protein: CASSILANTDTQYF.

The chain is built from TRBV11-2 and TRBJ2-5, with a weak D call TRBD1 (6 bases). The V gene's germline CDR1 is SGHAT and CDR2 FQNNGV. Deletions cut 5 bases from V and 13 bases from J, with 17 bases between. There are 12 residues in the CDR3. The CDR3 is CASSAQGRQGYF. As DNA, the CDR3 is TGTGCCAGCAGCGCCCAGGGGCGTCAAGGGTACTTC. Filled out from reference TRBV11-2 and TRBJ2-5, the complete variable domain reads EAGVAQSPRYKIIEKRQSVAFWCNPISGHATLYWYQQILGQGPKLLIQFQNNGVVDDSQLPKDRFSAERLKGVDSTLKIQPAKLEDSAVYLCASSAQGRQGYFGPGTRLLVL.

V gene TRBV7-9 combines with J gene TRBJ2-5; 7 bases match TRBD2. Germline V gene data show CDR1 as SEHNR and CDR2 as FQNEAQ (reference sequence). This CDR3 is built from 15 residues. The ends lost 5 bases at V and 5 bases at J; junction bases unmatched: 11. The CDR3 nucleotides read TGTGCCAGCAGCAAACCGACTAGGCGGGAGGAGACCCAGTACTTC. Its translation: CASSKPTRREETQYF.

This clone came up a few times. At the DNA level, this CDR3 is encoded by other sequences in the same sample as well. This rearrangement joins TRBV30 to TRBJ2-1, with D unclear. Germline V CDR1 and CDR2: GTSNPN, SVGIG (reference sequence). The V and J ends lost 2 bases and 1 base respectively, with 3 bases between them. CDR3 length: 12 residues. CDR3: CAWSPSYNEQFF. CDR3 nucleotides: TGTGCCTGGAGTCCTTCCTACAATGAGCAGTTCTTC.

The table lists this clone with a few counts. The chain has TRBV2 and TRBJ1-1; TRBD1 agrees at 7 bases. There are 17 residues in the CDR3. Germline CDR1 is SNHLY and CDR2 is FYNNEI. After removal of 7 bases from V and 0 bases from J, the junction contained 14 bases not matched to a gene. The CDR3 coding sequence is TGTGCCAGCAAGAGGGGGGCAGGGGGATACTTGAACACTGAAGCTTTCTTT. Encoded protein: CASKRGAGGYLNTEAFF.

As to this clone: Other nucleotide sequences in the sample specify the same CDR3. The V gene is TRBV4-1, the J gene TRBJ1-3, with D unclear. Trimming took off 2 bases at V and 0 bases at J, with 8 bases between the two ends. The CDR3 runs 15 residues. The V gene's germline CDR1 is MGHRA and CDR2 YSYEKL. The CDR3 is CASSQPRSSGNTIYF. CDR3 DNA: TGCGCCAGCAGCCAACCGAGGAGCTCTGGAAACACCATATATTTT.

The chain recombines TRBV30 with TRBJ1-2, with 8 bases fitting TRBD1. V shed 5 bases and J 5 bases; nucleotides not matched to a gene: 10. The germline V gene has CDR1 GTSNPN and CDR2 SVGIG (reference sequence). This CDR3 is 14 amino acids long. CDR3 nucleotides: TGTGCCTGGGGGAGGACAGGGCGGGAATATGGCTACACCTTC. This gives the protein CAWGRTGREYGYTF. Looking up the rest from reference TRBV30 and TRBJ1-2 gives the full variable domain: SQTIHQWPATLVQPVGSPLSLECTVEGTSNPNLYWYRQAAGRGLQLLFYSVGIGQISSEVPQNLSASRPQDRQFILSSKKLLLSDSGFYLCAWGRTGREYGYTFGSGTRLTVV.

This clone was seen a handful of times. The chain recombines TRBV5-1 with TRBJ2-1; TRBD2 matches 8 bases. Trimming at V came to 1 base and at J to 9 bases, leaving 3 bases not matched to a gene. Germline V gives CDR1 SGHRS, CDR2 YFSETQ. The CDR3 has 13 amino acids. The CDR3 loop is CASSLRAGGEQFF. CDR3 coding DNA: TGCGCCAGCAGCTTGCGGGCGGGAGGTGAGCAGTTCTTC.

The chain combines TRBV18 with TRBJ1-5; 10 bases line up with TRBD1. Germline CDR1 reads KGHSH; CDR2 reads LQKENI. The junction had 2 bases not matched to a gene; V was cut back by 3 bases and J by 6 bases. The CDR3 spans 14 residues. In DNA form, the CDR3 reads TGTGCCAGCTCACCGGACAGGGGGGTTCAGCCCCAGCATTTT. It encodes CASSPDRGVQPQHF. Supplemented by reference TRBV18 and TRBJ1-5, the full variable domain reads NAGVMQNPRHLVRRRGQEARLRCSPMKGHSHVYWYRQLPEEGLKFMVYLQKENIIDESGMPKERFSAEFPKEGPSILRIQQVVRGDSAAYFCASSPDRGVQPQHFGDGTRLSIL.

The genes are TRBV25-1 and TRBJ1-2; 9 nucleotides line up with TRBD1. Looked up from germline, CDR1 is MGHDK and CDR2 is SYGVNS. The length of the CDR3 is 18 residues. V lost 1 base to trimming and J lost 1 base; unmatched junction nucleotides: 10. CDR3 residues: CASSESPGQGTSNYGYTF. The CDR3 DNA sequence: TGTGCCAGCAGTGAATCTCCGGGACAGGGAACAAGTAACTATGGCTACACCTTC.